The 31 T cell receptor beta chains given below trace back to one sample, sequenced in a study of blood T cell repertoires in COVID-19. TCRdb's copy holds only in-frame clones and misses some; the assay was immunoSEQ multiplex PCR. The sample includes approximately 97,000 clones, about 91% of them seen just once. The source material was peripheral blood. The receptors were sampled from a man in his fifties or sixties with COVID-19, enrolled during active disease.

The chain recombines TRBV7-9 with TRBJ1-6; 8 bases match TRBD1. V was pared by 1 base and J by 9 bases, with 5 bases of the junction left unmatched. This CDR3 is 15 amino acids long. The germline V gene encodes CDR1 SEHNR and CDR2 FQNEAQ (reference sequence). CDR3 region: CASSLGTGQGSPLHF. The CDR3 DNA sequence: TGTGCCAGCAGCTTAGGGACAGGGCAGGGTTCACCCCTCCACTTT.

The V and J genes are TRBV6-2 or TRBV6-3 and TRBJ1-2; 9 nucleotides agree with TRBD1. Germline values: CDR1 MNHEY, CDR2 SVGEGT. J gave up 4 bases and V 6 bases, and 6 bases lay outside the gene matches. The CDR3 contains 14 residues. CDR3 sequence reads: CASSSGTGPYGYTF. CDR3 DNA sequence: TGTGCCAGCAGCTCCGGGACAGGGCCCTATGGCTACACCTTC.

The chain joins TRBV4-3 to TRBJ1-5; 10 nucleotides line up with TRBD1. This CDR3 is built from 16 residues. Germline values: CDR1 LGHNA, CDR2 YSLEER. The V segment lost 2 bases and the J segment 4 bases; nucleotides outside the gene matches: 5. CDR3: CASSQPRQGANQPQHF. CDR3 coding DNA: TGCGCCAGCAGCCAACCCCGACAGGGGGCTAATCAGCCCCAGCATTTT.

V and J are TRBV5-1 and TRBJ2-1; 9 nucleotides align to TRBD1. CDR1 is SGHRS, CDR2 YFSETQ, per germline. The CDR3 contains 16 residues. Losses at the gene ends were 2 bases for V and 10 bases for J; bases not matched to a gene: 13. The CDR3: CASSLSTGGDHGEQFF. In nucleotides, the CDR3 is TGCGCCAGCAGCTTAAGCACAGGGGGCGATCATGGGGAGCAGTTCTTC.

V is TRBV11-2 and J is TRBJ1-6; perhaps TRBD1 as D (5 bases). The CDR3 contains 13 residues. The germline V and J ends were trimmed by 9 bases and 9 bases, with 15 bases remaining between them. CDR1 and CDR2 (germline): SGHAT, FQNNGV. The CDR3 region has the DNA TGTGCCAGTGCAAGGGGCGAAGGTTCACCCCTCCACTTT. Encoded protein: CASARGEGSPLHF.

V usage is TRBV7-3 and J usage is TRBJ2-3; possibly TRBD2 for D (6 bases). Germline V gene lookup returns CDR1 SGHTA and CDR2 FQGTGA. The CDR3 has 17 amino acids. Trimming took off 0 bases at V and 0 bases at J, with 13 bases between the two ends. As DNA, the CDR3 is TGTGCCAGCAGCTTAACGTGGGCTAGCGCTAGCACAGATACGCAGTATTTT. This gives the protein CASSLTWASASTDTQYF.

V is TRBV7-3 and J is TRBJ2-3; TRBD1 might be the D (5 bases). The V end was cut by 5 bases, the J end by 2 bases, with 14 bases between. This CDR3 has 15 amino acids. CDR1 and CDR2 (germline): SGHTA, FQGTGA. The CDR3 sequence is CASSPNGHITDTQYF. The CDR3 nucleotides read TGTGCCAGCAGCCCAAATGGACACATCACAGATACGCAGTATTTT.

The CDR3 here is CASSLRLASSTDTQYF. DNA of the CDR3: TGTGCCAGTAGTCTAAGACTAGCGAGTAGCACAGATACGCAGTATTTT. The chain couples TRBV19 to TRBJ2-3; TRBD2 matches at 8 bases. With V trimmed by 5 bases and J by 0 bases, 7 bases remained unmatched. The germline V gene encodes CDR1 LNHDA and CDR2 SQIVND (reference sequence). This CDR3 is 16 amino acids long.

CDR3 coding DNA: TGTGCCAGCAGCCAAGGTGGGACTAGCCTCGATGAGCAGTTCTTC. It specifies CASSQGGTSLDEQFF. V is TRBV14 and J is TRBJ2-1; 9 nucleotides match TRBD2. The V gene end was trimmed by 1 base and the J gene end by 8 bases; junction bases not matched to a gene: 6. CDR3 length equals 15 residues. Per germline, CDR1 SGHDN and CDR2 FVKESK.

This CDR3 reads CASSGGAGFGQPQHF. Written as DNA, the CDR3 is TGTGCCAGCTCGGGGGGGGCAGGGTTCGGACAGCCCCAGCATTTT. This sequence joins TRBV18 and TRBJ1-5, with TRBD1 as a possible D gene (6 bases). The CDR3 contains 15 residues. Between the trimmed V and J ends, which lost 6 bases and 7 bases, there was a span of 19 bases. Germline values: CDR1 KGHSH, CDR2 LQKENI. The complete variable domain, with remaining parts taken from reference TRBV18 and TRBJ1-5, reads NAGVMQNPRHLVRRRGQEARLRCSPMKGHSHVYWYRQLPEEGLKFMVYLQKENIIDESGMPKERFSAEFPKEGPSILRIQQVVRGDSAAYFCASSGGAGFGQPQHFGDGTRLSIL.

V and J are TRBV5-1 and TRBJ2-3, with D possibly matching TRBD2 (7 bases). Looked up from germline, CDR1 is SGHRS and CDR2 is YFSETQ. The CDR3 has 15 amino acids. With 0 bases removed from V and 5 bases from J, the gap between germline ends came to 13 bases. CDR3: CASSLDGGQGDTQYF. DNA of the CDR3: TGCGCCAGCAGCTTGGACGGGGGGCAGGGAGATACGCAGTATTTT.

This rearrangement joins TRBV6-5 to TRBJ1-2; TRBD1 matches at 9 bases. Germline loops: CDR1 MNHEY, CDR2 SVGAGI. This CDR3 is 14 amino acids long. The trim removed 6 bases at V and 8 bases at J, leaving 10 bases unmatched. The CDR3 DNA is TGTGCCAGCAGGACCGACAGGGGGGCGCAGGGCTACACCTTC. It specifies CASRTDRGAQGYTF.

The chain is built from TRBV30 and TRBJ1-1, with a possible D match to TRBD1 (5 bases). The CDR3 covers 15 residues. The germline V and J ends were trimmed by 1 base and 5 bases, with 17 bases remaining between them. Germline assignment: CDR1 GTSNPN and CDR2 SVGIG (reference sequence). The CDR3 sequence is CAWSASGTRGTEAFF. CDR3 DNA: TGTGCCTGGAGTGCTAGCGGGACGCGGGGAACTGAAGCTTTCTTT.

CDR3 sequence reads: CASSLRTGGPTEAFF. In DNA form, the CDR3 reads TGCGCCAGCAGCCTTCGGACAGGGGGCCCGACTGAAGCTTTCTTT. V usage is TRBV5-1 and J usage is TRBJ1-1, with TRBD1 identical over 11 bases. The germline V gene encodes CDR1 SGHRS and CDR2 YFSETQ. The CDR3 sequence is 15 residues long. V lost 4 bases and J lost 5; bases outside the gene matches: 7. The full variable domain, with the rest looked up from reference TRBV5-1 and TRBJ1-1, is KAGVTQTPRYLIKTRGQQVTLSCSPISGHRSVSWYQQTPGQGLQFLFEYFSETQRNKGNFPGRFSGRQFSNSRSEMNVSTLELGDSALYLCASSLRTGGPTEAFFGQGTRLTVV.

This CDR3 is CASSESGDRGRLNTEAFF. The CDR3 coding sequence is TGCGCCAGCAGTGAGTCGGGGGACAGGGGGCGATTGAACACTGAAGCTTTCTTT. This chain uses TRBV10-1 with TRBJ1-1; TRBD1 agrees at 12 bases. Trimming removed 0 bases from V and 0 bases from J; junction bases left unmatched: 5. Germline V gene data show CDR1 as WNHNN and CDR2 as SYGVQD (reference sequence). The CDR3 has 18 residues.

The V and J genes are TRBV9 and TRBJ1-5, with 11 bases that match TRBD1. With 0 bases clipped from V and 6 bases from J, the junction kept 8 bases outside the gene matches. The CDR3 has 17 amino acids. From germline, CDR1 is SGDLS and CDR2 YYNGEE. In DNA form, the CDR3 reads TGTGCCAGCAGCGTAGGATTCTCGGACAGGGGGCCTCAGCCCCAGCATTTT. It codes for CASSVGFSDRGPQPQHF.

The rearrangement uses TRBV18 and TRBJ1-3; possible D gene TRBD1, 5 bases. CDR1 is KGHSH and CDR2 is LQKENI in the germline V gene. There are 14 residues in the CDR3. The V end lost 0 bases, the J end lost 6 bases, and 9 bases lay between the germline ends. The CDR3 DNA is TGTGCCAGCTCACCACCCAGGGTTGCAAACACCATATATTTT. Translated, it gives CASSPPRVANTIYF.

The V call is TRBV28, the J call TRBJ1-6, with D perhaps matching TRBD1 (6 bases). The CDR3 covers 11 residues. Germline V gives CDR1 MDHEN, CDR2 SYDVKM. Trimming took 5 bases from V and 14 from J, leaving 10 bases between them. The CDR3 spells CASSTGRTLHF. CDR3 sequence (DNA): TGTGCCAGCAGTACAGGGAGAACCCTCCACTTT. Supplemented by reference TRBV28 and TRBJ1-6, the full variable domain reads DVKVTQSSRYLVKRTGEKVFLECVQDMDHENMFWYRQDPGLGLRLIYFSYDVKMKEKGDIPEGYSVSREKKERFSLILESASTNQTSMYLCASSTGRTLHFGNGTRLTVT.

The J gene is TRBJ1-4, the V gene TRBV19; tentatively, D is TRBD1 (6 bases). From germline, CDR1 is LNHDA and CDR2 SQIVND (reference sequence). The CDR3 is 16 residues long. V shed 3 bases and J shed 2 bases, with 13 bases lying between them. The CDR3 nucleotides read TGTGCCAGTAGTATTGGCCAGGGGCTGACTAATGAAAAACTGTTTTTT. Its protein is CASSIGQGLTNEKLFF.

The CDR3 bases are TGTGCCAGCAGCTCTAGCGGGGGATATCAAGAGACCCAGTACTTC. Its translation: CASSSSGGYQETQYF. The V and J genes are TRBV5-4 and TRBJ2-5; 10 bases are a match to TRBD2. The CDR3 is 15 amino acids. The trim removed 3 bases at V and 2 bases at J, leaving 4 bases unmatched. From germline, CDR1 is SGHNT and CDR2 YYREEE (reference sequence).

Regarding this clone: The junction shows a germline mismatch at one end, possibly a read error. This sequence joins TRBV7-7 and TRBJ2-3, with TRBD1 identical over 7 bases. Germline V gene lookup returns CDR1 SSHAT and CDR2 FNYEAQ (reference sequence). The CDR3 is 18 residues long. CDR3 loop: CASKTQPGQTASTDTQYF. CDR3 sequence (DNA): TGTGCTAGCAAAACCCAACCGGGACAGACCGCTAGCACAGATACGCAGTATTTT. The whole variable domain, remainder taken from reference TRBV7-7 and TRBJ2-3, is GAGVSQSPRYKVTKRGQDVTLRCDPISSHATLYWYQQALGQGPEFLTYFNYEAQPDKSGLPSDRFSAERPEGSISTLTIQRTEQRDSAMYRCASKTQPGQTASTDTQYFGPGTRLTVL.

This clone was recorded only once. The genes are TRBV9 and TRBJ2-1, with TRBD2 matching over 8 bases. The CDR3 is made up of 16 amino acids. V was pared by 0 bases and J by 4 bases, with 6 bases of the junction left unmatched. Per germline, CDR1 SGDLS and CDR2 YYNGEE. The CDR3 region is CASSVAHQRGYNEQFF. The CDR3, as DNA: TGTGCCAGCAGCGTAGCTCATCAGCGGGGGTACAATGAGCAGTTCTTC.

This CDR3 is CASSLAPRSASFNEKLFF. DNA of the CDR3: TGTGCCAGCAGCTTGGCCCCCAGATCCGCATCATTTAATGAAAAACTGTTTTTT. V gene TRBV5-8 combines with J gene TRBJ1-4; D gene ambiguous. The CDR3 has 18 amino acids. From germline, CDR1 is SGHTS and CDR2 YDEGEE. V shed 0 bases and J shed 4 bases, with 19 bases lying between them.

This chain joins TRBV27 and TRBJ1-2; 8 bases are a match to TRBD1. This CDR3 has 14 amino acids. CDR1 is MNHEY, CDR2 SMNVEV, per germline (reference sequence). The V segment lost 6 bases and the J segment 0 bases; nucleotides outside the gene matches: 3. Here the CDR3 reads CASRGTGSNYGYTF. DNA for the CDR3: TGTGCCAGCAGAGGGACAGGATCTAACTATGGCTACACCTTC.

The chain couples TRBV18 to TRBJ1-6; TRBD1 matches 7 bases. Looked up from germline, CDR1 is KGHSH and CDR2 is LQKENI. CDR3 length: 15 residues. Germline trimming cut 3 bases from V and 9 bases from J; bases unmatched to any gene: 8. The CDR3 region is CASSPGVSGGSPLHF. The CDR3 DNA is TGTGCCAGCTCACCCGGCGTGTCAGGGGGTTCACCCCTCCACTTT.

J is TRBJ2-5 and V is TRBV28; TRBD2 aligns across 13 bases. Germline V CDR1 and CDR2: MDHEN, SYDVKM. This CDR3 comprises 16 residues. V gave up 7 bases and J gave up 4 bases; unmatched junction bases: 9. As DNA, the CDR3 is TGTGCCAGCACCCCGGGACTAGCGGGGATCGGAGAGACCCAGTACTTC. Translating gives CASTPGLAGIGETQYF.

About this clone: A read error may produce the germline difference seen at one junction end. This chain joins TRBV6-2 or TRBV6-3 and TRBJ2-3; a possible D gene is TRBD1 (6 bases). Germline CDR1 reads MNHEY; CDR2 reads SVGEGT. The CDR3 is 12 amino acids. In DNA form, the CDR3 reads TGTGCCAGCAGTTGGGGGCCAGAAACGCAGTATTTT. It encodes CASSWGPETQYF.

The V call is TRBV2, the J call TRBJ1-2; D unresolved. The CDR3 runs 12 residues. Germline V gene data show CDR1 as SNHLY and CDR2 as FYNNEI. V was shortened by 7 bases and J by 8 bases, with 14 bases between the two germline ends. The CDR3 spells CASTRQEEGYTF. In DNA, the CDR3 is TGTGCCAGCACTAGGCAGGAGGAAGGCTACACCTTC.

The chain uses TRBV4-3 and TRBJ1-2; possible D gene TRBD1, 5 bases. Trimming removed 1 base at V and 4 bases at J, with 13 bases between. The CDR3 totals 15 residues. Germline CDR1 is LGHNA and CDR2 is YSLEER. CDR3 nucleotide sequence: TGCGCCAGCAGCCAAGCTTCAGGGTTTTCCTATGGCTACACCTTC. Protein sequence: CASSQASGFSYGYTF.

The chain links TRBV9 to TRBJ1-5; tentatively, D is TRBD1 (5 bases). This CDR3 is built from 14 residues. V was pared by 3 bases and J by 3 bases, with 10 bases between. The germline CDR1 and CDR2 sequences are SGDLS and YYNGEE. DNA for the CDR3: TGTGCCAGCAGCGCAGACAGCTACAATCAGCCCCAGCATTTT. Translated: CASSADSYNQPQHF.

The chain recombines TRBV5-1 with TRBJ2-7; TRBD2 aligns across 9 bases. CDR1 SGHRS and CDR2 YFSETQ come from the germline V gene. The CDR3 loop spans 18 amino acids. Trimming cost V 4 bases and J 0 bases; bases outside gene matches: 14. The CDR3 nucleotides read TGCGCCAGCAGCCCTAAACCCCTAGCGGGGTCCAGCTCCTACGAGCAGTACTTC. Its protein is CASSPKPLAGSSSYEQYF.